The rows below give T cell receptor beta chains drawn from one sample of a study of shared clonotypes between healthy human individuals. Only in-frame clones appear in the TCRdb table, and some are missing; sequencing was by immunoSEQ multiplex PCR. Among about 2.4 million clones, approximately 94% were seen once, and the ten largest hold approximately 0.37%. The specimen sequenced was naive CD4+ T cells from PBMCs. The receptor source for this set is a man younger than 30 in good health. Some clones in this sample may be carry-over from other donors' samples. CDR3s include the opening cysteine and the closing phenylalanine or tryptophan. D genes are given only for firm matches. Only part of the rows carry a size: once, few, many, or a class if the clone is expanded.

. TRBJ2-7 TRBV11-2 TRBD1 CASSKYPGTGVLGEQYF TGTGCCAGCAGCAAATATCCCGGGACAGGGGTTCTGGGCGAGCAGTACTTC
. TRBJ1-4 TRBV28 . CASSFTPVGLFF TGTGCCAGCAGTTTTACCCCAGTGGGTCTGTTTTTT
. TRBJ1-2 TRBV9 . CASSVAEGGGYGYTF TGTGCCAGCAGCGTGGCGGAAGGGGGAGGCTATGGCTACACCTTC
few TRBJ1-5 TRBV6-1 . CASSERGSSNQPQHF TGTGCCAGCAGTGAAAGGGGATCTAGCAATCAGCCCCAGCATTTT
. TRBJ2-5 TRBV9 TRBD1 CASSRGTGEETQYF TGTGCCAGCAGCAGAGGGACAGGGGAAGAGACCCAGTACTTC
. TRBJ1-5 TRBV6-6 TRBD1 CASSKGQGFNQPQHF TGTGCCAGCAGCAAGGGACAGGGGTTCAATCAGCCCCAGCATTTT
. TRBJ1-6 TRBV28 . CASHRSQSLHF TGTGCCAGCCATCGGAGTCAGTCCCTCCACTTT
. TRBJ1-3 TRBV5-1 . CASSLGSYSGNTIYF TGCGCCAGCAGCTTGGGCAGTTACTCTGGAAACACCATATATTTT
. TRBJ1-4 TRBV7-8 . CASSPDHTTNEKLFF TGTGCCAGCAGCCCCGACCACACAACTAATGAAAAACTGTTTTTT
. TRBJ1-4 TRBV5-5 . CASSSPANEKLFF TGTGCCAGCAGCTCACCAGCTAATGAAAAACTGTTTTTT
few TRBJ1-1 TRBV6-5 . CASRLDGNTEAFF TGTGCCAGCAGACTTGACGGGAACACTGAAGCTTTCTTT
. TRBJ1-3 TRBV19 TRBD1 CASSSDRVSGNTIYF TGTGCCAGTAGTTCGGACAGGGTCTCTGGAAACACCATATATTTT
. TRBJ2-7 TRBV7-2 TRBD1 CASSPRQGNYEQYF TGTGCCAGCAGCCCGCGACAGGGTAACTACGAGCAGTACTTC
. TRBJ1-1 TRBV28 . CASSIRDQAFF TGTGCCAGCAGTATCCGGGACCAAGCTTTCTTT
. TRBJ2-1 TRBV5-6 TRBD2 CASSLGLAGVREQFF TGTGCCAGCAGCCTCGGACTAGCGGGAGTAAGGGAGCAGTTCTTC
. TRBJ2-7 TRBV19 TRBD1 CASSIPGTGVYEQYF TGTGCCAGTAGTATCCCCGGGACAGGGGTGTACGAGCAGTACTTC
. TRBJ2-1 TRBV18 . CASSPGVGNEQFF TGTGCCAGCTCACCGGGAGTAGGCAATGAGCAGTTCTTC
once TRBJ2-3 TRBV7-3 . CASSLDWDTQYF TGTGCCAGCAGCCTAGATTGGGATACGCAGTATTTT
. TRBJ2-5 TRBV4-1 . CASSRAFRVMETQYF TGCGCCAGCAGCCGAGCCTTCCGGGTCATGGAGACCCAGTACTTC
. TRBJ1-1 TRBV18 TRBD1 CASSPLASAGTGTLVTEAFF TGTGCCAGCTCACCATTAGCTTCCGCCGGGACAGGGACTCTCGTCACTGAAGCTTTCTTT
. TRBJ2-7 TRBV18 . CASSLGTGPYEQYF TGTGCCAGTTCGCTTGGGACGGGACCCTACGAGCAGTACTTC
few TRBJ1-2 TRBV10-3 . CAIRVQGDYGYTF TGTGCCATCAGGGTACAGGGCGACTATGGCTACACCTTC
. TRBJ2-2 TRBV7-2 . CASSLIRGRTGELFF TGTGCCAGCAGCTTAATCAGGGGTCGGACCGGGGAGCTGTTTTTT
. TRBJ2-7 TRBV27 . CASSLRHPPGATYEQYF TGTGCCAGCAGTTTACGGCATCCGCCAGGCGCGACTTACGAGCAGTACTTC
. TRBJ1-5 TRBV7-2 . CASSPVTSNQPQHF TGTGCCAGCAGCCCAGTAACCAGCAATCAGCCCCAGCATTTT
. TRBJ2-7 TRBV7-2 TRBD1 CASSRRGTDSYEQYF TGTGCCAGCAGCCGCCGTGGGACAGACTCCTACGAGCAGTACTTC
. TRBJ2-5 TRBV28 . CASSPLGGETQYF TGTGCCAGCAGTCCCCTGGGCGGTGAGACCCAGTACTTC
. TRBJ1-1 TRBV27 TRBD1 CASSRTGGGGTEAFF TGTGCCAGCAGCCGGACAGGGGGGGGAGGAACTGAAGCTTTCTTT
. TRBJ2-7 TRBV21-1 . CASSLADDRTGPSYEQYF TGTGCCAGCAGCCTTGCAGACGATAGGACAGGGCCCTCCTACGAGCAGTACTTC
. TRBJ2-1 TRBV5-1 TRBD2 CASSSIRLAGDVNEQFF TGCGCCAGCAGCTCAATCCGACTAGCGGGAGATGTTAATGAGCAGTTCTTC
once TRBJ2-2 TRBV9 TRBD2 CASSPRGSGTTGELFF TGTGCCAGCAGCCCCCGGGGGAGCGGGACCACCGGGGAGCTGTTTTTT
. TRBJ2-3 TRBV7-9 . CASSSPGLGTDTQYF TGTGCCAGCAGCTCCCCGGGGCTGGGCACAGATACGCAGTATTTT
. TRBJ2-7 TRBV7-2 TRBD1 CASNFQGVSYEQYF TGTGCCAGCAATTTCCAGGGGGTCTCCTACGAGCAGTACTTC
. TRBJ2-7 TRBV29-1 TRBD1 CSVDIQGAGEQYF TGCAGCGTTGATATTCAGGGGGCGGGGGAGCAGTACTTC
. TRBJ1-4 TRBV30 TRBD1 CAPRGLFNEKLFF TGTGCCCCGAGGGGGCTCTTTAATGAAAAACTGTTTTTT
. TRBJ2-1 TRBV25-1 TRBD1 CASSDYRGSYNEQFF TGTGCCAGCAGTGACTACAGGGGCTCCTACAATGAGCAGTTCTTC
. TRBJ2-2 TRBV5-1 . CASSLGVTGELFF TGCGCCAGCAGCTTGGGGGTGACCGGGGAGCTGTTTTTT
. TRBJ2-7 TRBV7-3 . CASSLVVGLTAYEQYF TGTGCCAGCAGCTTAGTCGTGGGACTGACGGCCTACGAGCAGTACTTC
. TRBJ2-1 TRBV10-3 TRBD2 CAIRQNVGLAGAGGYNEQFF TGTGCCATCAGGCAGAATGTGGGACTAGCGGGAGCAGGTGGTTACAATGAGCAGTTCTTC
. TRBJ2-1 TRBV29-1 TRBD2 CSGTRGGNEQFF TGCAGCGGGACCCGCGGGGGCAATGAGCAGTTCTTC
. TRBJ2-2 TRBV10-2 TRBD1 CASTRSQGQVGELFF TGCGCCAGCACTAGATCACAGGGGCAGGTCGGGGAGCTGTTTTTT
. TRBJ2-7 TRBV9 . CASSVAGNAEQYF TGTGCCAGCAGCGTAGCTGGAAACGCCGAGCAGTACTTC
. TRBJ1-2 TRBV27 . CASSLLGGTNYGYTF TGTGCCAGCAGTTTATTGGGGGGGACTAACTATGGCTACACCTTC
. TRBJ2-5 TRBV7-9 . CASSLVGGKETQYF TGTGCCAGCAGCTTAGTAGGGGGAAAAGAGACCCAGTACTTC
. TRBJ1-4 TRBV19 TRBD1 CASSRDRESEKLFF TGTGCCAGTAGTCGGGACAGGGAAAGCGAAAAACTGTTTTTT
. TRBJ1-4 TRBV7-2 TRBD1 CASSLFGQGALEEKLFF TGTGCCAGCAGCTTGTTCGGACAGGGGGCTTTAGAAGAAAAACTGTTTTTT
. TRBJ1-5 TRBV6-1 . CASRPTRSNQPQHF TGTGCCAGCAGACCCACCCGGAGCAATCAGCCCCAGCATTTT
. TRBJ2-1 TRBV4-1 TRBD1 CASSQPRDRGNEQFF TGCGCCAGCAGCCAGCCCAGGGACAGGGGAAATGAGCAGTTCTTC
. TRBJ2-1 TRBV21-1 . CASRDAGPKQFF TGTGCCAGCAGGGACGCAGGGCCCAAGCAGTTCTTC
. TRBJ1-2 TRBV6-1 . CASSGGYRGYTF TGTGCCAGCAGTGGGGGGTATCGCGGCTACACCTTC
. TRBJ1-1 TRBV7-9 . CASSQRLTEAFF TGTGCCAGCAGCCAGCGGCTGACTGAAGCTTTCTTT
. TRBJ2-1 TRBV19 . CASSRSGNEQFF TGTGCCAGTAGCAGAAGCGGCAATGAGCAGTTCTTC
. TRBJ1-2 TRBV5-1 TRBD1 CASSTGQNYGYTF TGCGCCAGCAGTACGGGACAGAACTATGGCTACACCTTC
. TRBJ2-7 TRBV6-5 TRBD2 CASSYSLGLATYEQYF TGTGCCAGCAGTTACTCCCTTGGACTAGCAACCTACGAGCAGTACTTC
. TRBJ2-2 TRBV9 TRBD2 CASSLWGSGDTGELFF TGTGCCAGCAGCCTCTGGGGAAGCGGGGACACCGGGGAGCTGTTTTTT
. TRBJ1-5 TRBV4-1 . CASSQDPGGAPYQPQHF TGCGCCAGCAGCCAAGATCCTGGGGGCGCGCCTTATCAGCCCCAGCATTTT
once TRBJ2-7 TRBV7-8 TRBD2 CASSLAVTSGYLSYEQYF TGTGCCAGCAGCTTAGCGGTCACTAGCGGGTACCTCTCCTACGAGCAGTACTTC
. TRBJ2-5 TRBV7-2 . CASSLVQGRGAQETQYF TGTGCCAGCAGCTTAGTTCAGGGCAGGGGGGCCCAAGAGACCCAGTACTTC